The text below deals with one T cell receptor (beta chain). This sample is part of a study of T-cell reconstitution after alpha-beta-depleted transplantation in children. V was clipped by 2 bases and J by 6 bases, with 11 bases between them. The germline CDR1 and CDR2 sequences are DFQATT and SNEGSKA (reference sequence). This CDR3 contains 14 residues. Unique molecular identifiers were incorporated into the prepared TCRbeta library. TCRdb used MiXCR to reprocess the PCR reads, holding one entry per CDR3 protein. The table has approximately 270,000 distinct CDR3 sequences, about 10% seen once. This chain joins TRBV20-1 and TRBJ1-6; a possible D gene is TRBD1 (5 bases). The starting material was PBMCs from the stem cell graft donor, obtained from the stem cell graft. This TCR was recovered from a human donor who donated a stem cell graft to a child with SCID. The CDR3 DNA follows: TGCAGTGCTAGAATAGGGGACCTTAATTCACCCCTCCACTTT. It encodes CSARIGDLNSPLHF.